This T cell receptor beta chain was obtained from a study of T cell responses to AZD1222 COVID-19 vaccine. Study-level points and caveats: The donors showed a predominance of white British ancestry and of females, with possible underestimation of clonal diversity.

The assay was immunoSEQ multiplex PCR, and TCRdb's table has in-frame clones only and misses some. The sample contains about 130,000 clones, roughly 86% of which appear only once. As to this clone: Its antigen is still unknown.

This CDR3 contains 17 residues. V shed 3 bases and J 3 bases; nucleotides not matched to a gene: 9. The germline CDR1 and CDR2 sequences are SEHNR and FQNEAQ (reference sequence). This clonotype was sampled from an adult who received the AZD1222 COVID-19 vaccine. This chain uses TRBV7-9 with TRBJ2-1; 9 bases are a match to TRBD2. Source: peripheral blood, taken 28 days after the second AZD1222 dose. CDR3 loop: CASSFYRLAASYNEQFF. For the CDR3, the DNA is TGTGCCAGCAGCTTTTATCGACTAGCGGCCAGCTACAATGAGCAGTTCTTC.